This T cell receptor (beta chain) emerged from a study of blood T cell repertoires in COVID-19. Original handling: Counts of nucleated cells, estimated from reference gene primer amplification, were obtained. TCRdb keeps only in-frame clones here, not all; method: immunoSEQ multiplex PCR. That table furnishes V, J and clone size, whereas the DNA furnished D and trimming. The profile covers under 250,000 clones, with roughly 87% appearing a single time and 2% to 3% taken by the ten largest. V lost 0 bases to trimming and J lost 8 bases, with 8 bases between them. The CDR3 runs 13 residues. Germline CDR1 is SEHNR and CDR2 is FQNEAQ (reference sequence). Those who participated ranged in age from about 18 to 95 years and resided in 20 to 30 US areas. Clinical history reported by participants formed the basis on which cohorts were assigned.

This TCR was sampled from a woman aged 25 to 39 with acute COVID-19. The sample consisted of PBMCs or T cells enriched from blood (not recorded which). The chain recombines TRBV7-9 with TRBJ2-1; perhaps TRBD2 as D (5 bases). CDR3 in DNA: TGTGCCAGCAGCTTAGCCTTGCGGGATGAGCAGTTCTTC. This gives the protein CASSLALRDEQFF.